The T cell receptor beta chain described here comes from a study of T cell repertoires in cytomegalovirus infection. As for the study in general: CMV epitopes used comprised recently identified HLA-C-restricted ones and well-studied HLA-B-restricted ones. Carrying CMV and the relevant HLA type showed in public TCR beta signatures. Study outcomes and limitations: Cumulative public TCR beta family frequency identified carriers of CMV plus the relevant HLA. CMV-specific HLA-C-restricted TCR beta clonotypes dominated the ex vivo response.

TCRdb called the reads again in MiXCR, with one record for every CDR3 protein. The sample has about 360,000 distinct CDR3 sequences, approximately 30% seen once. In germline, CDR1 is MNHNS, CDR2 SASEGT. V shed 6 bases and J shed 0 bases, with 8 bases lying between them. CDR3 length equals 13 residues. A note on this clonotype: Its antigen is not identified.

The sequence was obtained from a human donor in good health (CMV status not recorded). Some clones in this sample may be carry-over from other donors' samples. The sequencing here drew on cultured PBMCs, taken from culture after CMV antigen stimulation. The rearrangement joins TRBV6-1 to TRBJ1-1, with D uncertain. CDR3 protein: CASSLYVNTEAFF. In nucleotides, the CDR3 is TGTGCCAGCAGCCTCTACGTGAACACTGAAGCTTTCTTT.